This T cell receptor (beta chain) comes out of a study of blood T cell repertoires in COVID-19. About the study: Italy, Spain and the United States were the sources of the convalescent and acute COVID-19 samples. Sources were T cells, B-cell-depleted T cells, or PBMCs; the material itself was cDNA or gDNA.

Germline lookup yields CDR1 SEHNR and CDR2 FQNEAQ (reference sequence). This CDR3 comprises 12 residues. Trimming took 5 bases from V and 1 from J, leaving 4 bases between them. Original data processing: Estimates of nucleated cell counts were drawn from the amplification of reference gene primers. This table comes from immunoSEQ multiplex PCR, and its TCRdb copy is limited to in-frame clones, with some not included. Clone size and V and J calls were adopted from that table, with D and trimming inferred from the DNA. The table includes 200,000 to 300,000 clones, 85% to 90% detected once. This sequence was found in a woman aged 40 to 50 with acute or convalescent COVID-19. The sample was peripheral blood. The rearrangement joins TRBV7-9 to TRBJ2-3; D is ambiguous. CDR3 nucleotide sequence: TGTGCCAGCAGCCCTCGCACAGATACGCAGTATTTT. This encodes CASSPRTDTQYF.